This T cell receptor beta chain derives from a study of blood T cell repertoires in COVID-19 (dated by TCRdb to the early 2020s). For the study in its entirety: Samples covering the acute and convalescent phases of COVID-19 were provided by collaborators in the United States, Italy and Spain. The prospective study material was composed of cDNA or gDNA derived from T cells, B-cell-depleted T cells, or PBMCs. Deeply sampled blood TCRbeta repertoires from subjects exposed to, actively infected with, or recovered from COVID-19 were included in the dataset. The repertoires were released in a freely available public database intended as a resource for research on the immune response to SARS-CoV-2. Samples were obtained from the ongoing ImmuneRACE study (first 160 participants) and from over a thousand subjects provided by 6 global collaborators. Sample metadata almost always included a de-identified subject ID, COVID-19 status, age in years and sex. Where available, HLA class I and class II types were taken from metadata supplied by the sample provider and were not determined by assay-based typing. What the work shows at the level of the full study, not this receptor alone: How much clinical and demographic metadata was included differed by source and by participant, and the metadata was provided uncurated.

In Seattle, one collaborating source enrolled patients while the infection was active and tracked those patients longitudinally over the course of disease. Each collaborating institution followed its own protocols to collect whole blood in K2EDTA tubes. Collaborator samples were shipped for TCRbeta analysis as frozen whole blood, isolated PBMCs, or DNA extracted from either sample type. TCRbeta CDR3 regions were amplified from genomic DNA using the immunoSEQ Assay, a bias-controlled multiplex PCR. Per the original workflow: The number of nucleated cells in each sample was estimated from the amplification of reference gene primers within the assay. Sequence reads were collapsed and filtered to measure the absolute abundance of every unique TCRbeta CDR3 rearrangement. Productive Simpson clonality was computed per sample as the square root of Simpson's diversity index over productive rearrangements. The source is immuneACCESS, and TCRdb retained only in-frame sequences with V and J called. Part of the clones is not carried over; for the studies checked, unresolved V genes explain less than half of this, and the remainder is unexplained. That table is the source of V, J and clone size, and D and trimming were worked out from the DNA. The sample yields some 400,000 clones; around 87% were counted once. The ten top clones hold 10% of the sample.

A word on this clone: Its antigen is unknown. Base qualities are not at hand, and no much larger clone is one base apart.

The germline ends are 11 bases apart after V is trimmed by 3 bases and J by 2 bases. Measured from the cysteine to the phenylalanine, the CDR3 is 14 residues long. The retained sequence is limited to the CDR3, 42 bases, with the frame set at the first base. CDR1 and CDR2, looked up from the germline V gene (reference sequence), are SGHNT and YYREEE. This clonotype originated in a woman aged 30 to 39 with COVID-19, enrolled during active disease. The sequencing input was peripheral blood. The V gene is TRBV5-4 and the J gene is TRBJ1-1; the best D guess is TRBD1, with 5 bases matching. The DNA reads as follows: TGTGCCAGCAGCTCCAGACAGTACAACACTGAAGCTTTCTTT. It is translated as CASSSRQYNTEAFF.